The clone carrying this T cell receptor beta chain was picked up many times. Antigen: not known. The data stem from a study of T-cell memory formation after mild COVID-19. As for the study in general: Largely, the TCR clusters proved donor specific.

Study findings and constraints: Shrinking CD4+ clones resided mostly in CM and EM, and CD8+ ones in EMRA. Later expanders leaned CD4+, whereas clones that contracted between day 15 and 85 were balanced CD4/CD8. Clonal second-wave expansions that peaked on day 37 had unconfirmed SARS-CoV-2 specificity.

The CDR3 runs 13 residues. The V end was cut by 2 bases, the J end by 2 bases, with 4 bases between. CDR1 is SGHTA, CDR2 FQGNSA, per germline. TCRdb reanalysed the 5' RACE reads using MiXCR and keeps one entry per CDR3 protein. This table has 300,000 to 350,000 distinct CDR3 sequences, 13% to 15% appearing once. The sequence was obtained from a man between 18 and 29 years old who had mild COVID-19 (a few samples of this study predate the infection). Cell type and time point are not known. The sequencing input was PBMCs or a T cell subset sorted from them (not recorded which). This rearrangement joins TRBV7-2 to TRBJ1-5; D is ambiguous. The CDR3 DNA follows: TGTGCCAGCAGCTTACAGGGCAATCAGCCCCAGCATTTT. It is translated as CASSLQGNQPQHF.